The 32 T cell receptor beta chains given below trace back to one sample, sequenced in a study of cytomegalovirus exposure and HLA in healthy donors. The data were produced by immunoSEQ multiplex PCR, yet TCRdb's version contains in-frame clones alone and is incomplete. The data hold around 190,000 clones, with 75% to 90% observed a single time. Material for sequencing was PBMCs. These receptor sequences come from a young man in good health and CMV-seropositive.

The chain recombines TRBV6-6 with TRBJ2-1; 7 bases fit TRBD2. Germline assignment: CDR1 MNHNY and CDR2 SVGAGI (reference sequence). The CDR3 is made up of 14 amino acids. Unmatched junction bases numbered 8, after V lost 6 bases and J lost 6 bases. CDR3 amino acids: CASRTGTNGNEQFF. The CDR3 DNA reads TGTGCCAGCAGAACCGGGACTAATGGCAATGAGCAGTTCTTC.

The rearrangement uses TRBV5-1 and TRBJ2-3, with D possibly being TRBD2 (5 bases). V was shortened by 0 bases and J by 3 bases, with 14 bases between the two germline ends. There are 16 residues in the CDR3. Germline CDR1 SGHRS, CDR2 YFSETQ. CDR3 sequence reads: CASSLGPGSGTDTQYF. CDR3 coding DNA: TGCGCCAGCAGCTTGGGCCCGGGGAGTGGTACAGATACGCAGTATTTT.

This sequence joins TRBV27 and TRBJ2-7; 8 positions agree with TRBD1. This CDR3 region has 19 residues. Looked up from germline, CDR1 is MNHEY and CDR2 is SMNVEV (reference sequence). With 5 bases clipped from V and 3 bases from J, the junction kept 21 bases outside the gene matches. Written as DNA, the CDR3 is TGTGCCAGCAGTCCGAAGGGCGGGCCTAAACGGGACAGGAACTACGAGCAGTACTTC. It translates to CASSPKGGPKRDRNYEQYF.

The rearrangement links TRBV6-6 to TRBJ1-1; D gene unclear. The CDR3 length is 15 residues. The ends were cut back, 0 bases at V and 0 bases at J, with 8 bases in the middle. CDR1 is MNHNY and CDR2 is SVGAGI in the germline V gene (reference sequence). The CDR3 is CASSYSTTLNTEAFF. Here the CDR3 DNA reads TGTGCCAGCAGTTACTCGACAACCTTGAACACTGAAGCTTTCTTT.

The chain carries TRBV7-8 and TRBJ2-2; 7 bases match TRBD1. CDR3 size: 17 residues. Losses at the gene ends were 3 bases for V and 0 bases for J; bases not matched to a gene: 7. Germline CDR1 SGHVS, CDR2 FQNEAQ. The CDR3 region has the DNA TGTGCCAGCAGCTTCCCCCGGACAGGAACGAACACCGGGGAGCTGTTTTTT. Translation: CASSFPRTGTNTGELFF.

The gene calls are TRBV4-1 and TRBJ2-7, with 7 bases identical to TRBD1. Germline V gene lookup returns CDR1 MGHRA and CDR2 YSYEKL. The CDR3 contains 15 residues. The ends lost 2 bases at V and 1 base at J; junction bases unmatched: 5. The CDR3 loop reads CASSQRQGVSYEQYF. The CDR3 coding sequence is TGCGCCAGCAGCCAAAGGCAGGGGGTATCCTACGAGCAGTACTTC.

This clone came up once. This sequence joins TRBV6-1 and TRBJ2-7; TRBD1 is a possible D gene (5 bases). V was trimmed by 6 bases and J by 2 bases, leaving 11 bases between them. CDR3 length equals 13 residues. Germline V gene lookup returns CDR1 MNHNS and CDR2 SASEGT. The CDR3 protein is CASSHQGTYEQYF. In DNA, the CDR3 is TGTGCCAGCAGCCATCAGGGTACCTACGAGCAGTACTTC.

DNA for the CDR3: TGTGCCTGGAGCCTCATGACAGGGCCGGGCGAGCAGTACTTC. It codes for CAWSLMTGPGEQYF. This chain joins TRBV30 and TRBJ2-7, with 7 bases aligning to TRBD1. CDR3 length: 14 amino acids. The V gene's germline CDR1 is GTSNPN and CDR2 SVGIG (reference sequence). V was pared by 3 bases and J by 6 bases, with 11 bases of the junction left unmatched.

The rearrangement joins TRBV15 to TRBJ2-3; TRBD1 matches at 7 bases. V was pared by 2 bases and J by 1 base, with 3 bases of the junction left unmatched. Germline V gene data show CDR1 as LNHNV and CDR2 as YYDKDF (reference sequence). The CDR3 contains 15 residues. CDR3 sequence: CATSRKGAGTDTQYF. CDR3 in DNA: TGTGCCACCAGCAGAAAGGGGGCGGGCACAGATACGCAGTATTTT.

This chain links TRBV30 with TRBJ2-1, with D tentatively TRBD2 (5 bases). Deletions cut 2 bases from V and 3 bases from J, with 8 bases between. Germline CDR1 and CDR2: GTSNPN and SVGIG (reference sequence). The CDR3 extends over 13 amino acids. CDR3 loop: CAWSRGFYNEQFF. CDR3 bases: TGTGCCTGGAGTCGAGGGTTCTACAATGAGCAGTTCTTC.

The V gene is TRBV2, the J gene TRBJ2-7, with D uncertain. The CDR3 consists of 12 residues. Germline V lookup: CDR1 SNHLY, CDR2 FYNNEI. The V end was cut by 6 bases, the J end by 4 bases, with 10 bases between. CDR3 DNA sequence: TGTGCCAGCAGGACCCTAGGATACGAGCAGTACTTC. It is translated as CASRTLGYEQYF.

The sample holds a few counts of this clone. The V gene is TRBV5-1, the J gene TRBJ2-3, with 8 bases fitting TRBD2. Germline trimming cut 7 bases from V and 0 bases from J; bases unmatched to any gene: 7. This CDR3 has 15 amino acids. Looked up from germline, CDR1 is SGHRS and CDR2 is YFSETQ. The CDR3 DNA reads TGCGCCAGCCGAACTAGCGGACTGAGCACAGATACGCAGTATTTT. This gives the protein CASRTSGLSTDTQYF.

The J gene is TRBJ1-2, the V gene TRBV5-6, with TRBD1 as a possible D gene (5 bases). The V gene lost 4 bases and the J gene lost 5 bases, with 18 bases spanning the gap. The germline V gene has CDR1 SGHDT and CDR2 YYEEEE. The CDR3 loop spans 15 amino acids. The CDR3 spells CASSIRLTGHYGYTF. CDR3 DNA sequence: TGTGCCAGCAGCATCCGCCTTACAGGCCATTATGGCTACACCTTC.

V and J are TRBV28 and TRBJ2-1; TRBD1 aligns across 8 bases. Germline CDR1 and CDR2: MDHEN and SYDVKM. The CDR3 sequence is 13 residues long. The ends lost 7 bases at V and 4 bases at J; junction bases unmatched: 3. The CDR3 DNA reads as TGTGCCAGCAATCGGGACAGGTACAATGAGCAGTTCTTC. Translated, it gives CASNRDRYNEQFF.

V gene TRBV5-6 combines with J gene TRBJ2-7, with unresolved D. V shed 7 bases and J shed 7 bases, with 12 bases lying between them. Germline V gives CDR1 SGHDT, CDR2 YYEEEE. The CDR3 totals 11 residues. The CDR3 nucleotides read TGTGCCAGCGCCTCGGGTGCGGAGCAGTACTTC. This translates into CASASGAEQYF.

The CDR3 sequence is CASSLMRRSNEKLFF. The CDR3 DNA reads TGTGCCAGCTCACTTATGAGGCGTTCTAATGAAAAACTGTTTTTT. This chain joins TRBV18 and TRBJ1-4; D uncertain. The V gene's germline CDR1 is KGHSH and CDR2 LQKENI. The CDR3 has 15 amino acids. Trimming pared 4 bases from V and 3 bases from J, leaving 12 bases between.

The V and J genes are TRBV27 and TRBJ1-2; D is unresolved. The CDR3 length is 14 residues. Germline loops: CDR1 MNHEY, CDR2 SMNVEV (reference sequence). V gave up 0 bases and J gave up 1 base, with 6 bases separating them. The CDR3 region is CASSLSAHNYGYTF. The CDR3, as DNA: TGTGCCAGCAGTTTATCGGCTCATAACTATGGCTACACCTTC.

This chain connects TRBV28 to TRBJ1-5; D gene uncertain. Germline V lookup: CDR1 MDHEN, CDR2 SYDVKM. V was shortened by 5 bases and J by 0 bases, with 11 bases between the two germline ends. The CDR3 loop spans 15 amino acids. The CDR3, as DNA: TGTGCCAGCAGTATACGACGGGGTAGCAATCAGCCCCAGCATTTT. This translates into CASSIRRGSNQPQHF.

V usage is TRBV2 and J usage is TRBJ2-1; 7 bases are a match to TRBD1. The ends lost 6 bases at V and 7 bases at J; junction bases unmatched: 6. Germline V gene lookup returns CDR1 SNHLY and CDR2 FYNNEI. This CDR3 comprises 13 residues. Here the CDR3 reads CASRRDSQNEQFF. Here the CDR3 DNA reads TGTGCCAGCAGGAGGGACAGTCAAAATGAGCAGTTCTTC.

This clone was observed a handful of times. The chain is built from TRBV29-1 and TRBJ1-1, with D uncertain. This CDR3 region has 11 residues. Germline V CDR1 and CDR2: SQVTM, ANQGSEA. The germline V and J ends were trimmed by 6 bases and 0 bases, with 5 bases remaining between them. Here the CDR3 DNA reads TGCAGCGTCGTTATGAACACTGAAGCTTTCTTT. This gives the protein CSVVMNTEAFF.

Remarks on this clone: Only one base separates this from a far larger clonotype, so it likely reflects a read error. V usage is TRBV10-3 and J usage is TRBJ2-7; 9 bases line up with TRBD1. Germline assignment: CDR1 ENHRY and CDR2 SYGVKD. The J segment lost 4 bases and the V segment lost 3 bases, leaving 4 bases of the junction unmatched. The CDR3 is made up of 14 amino acids. CDR3 sequence reads: CAISETGGTYEQYF. DNA for the CDR3: TGTGCCATCAGTGAAACAGGGGGCACGTACGAGCAGTACTTC.

J is TRBJ1-2 and V is TRBV7-9; TRBD1 matches 8 bases. CDR1 SEHNR and CDR2 FQNEAQ come from the germline V gene (reference sequence). V was clipped by 5 bases and J by 1 base; unmatched bases: 6. The CDR3 runs 15 residues. CDR3 in amino acids: CASSPLDRDNYGYTF. The CDR3 DNA reads TGTGCCAGCAGCCCCCTGGACAGGGATAACTATGGCTACACCTTC.

The V and J genes are TRBV9 and TRBJ2-1, with 12 bases fitting TRBD2. J gave up 9 bases and V 4 bases, and 8 bases lay outside the gene matches. CDR1 is SGDLS and CDR2 is YYNGEE in the germline V gene. The CDR3 has 15 amino acids. The DNA for the CDR3 is TGTGCCAGCAGCTCTACTAGCGGGAGGTTTAGTGAGCAGTTCTTC. The encoded protein is CASSSTSGRFSEQFF.

The genes are TRBV27 and TRBJ2-2; 8 nucleotides agree with TRBD1. Looked up from germline, CDR1 is MNHEY and CDR2 is SMNVEV (reference sequence). J gave up 6 bases and V 4 bases, and 16 bases lay outside the gene matches. The CDR3 is 18 amino acids. The CDR3 bases are TGTGCCAGCAGTTCCGCCCTGTCGGACAGGGTTGTAGCCGGGGAGCTGTTTTTT. It codes for CASSSALSDRVVAGELFF.

The chain links TRBV28 to TRBJ2-4, with 7 bases lining up with TRBD1. CDR3 length equals 14 residues. The ends lost 4 bases at V and 0 bases at J; junction bases unmatched: 0. The V gene's germline CDR1 is MDHEN and CDR2 SYDVKM. The CDR3 DNA is TGTGCCAGCAGTTGGACAGGAGCCAAAAACATTCAGTACTTC. Its protein is CASSWTGAKNIQYF.

This clone was detected only once. V usage is TRBV4-2 and J usage is TRBJ2-5; the match to TRBD2 covers 10 bases. Germline CDR1 LGHNA, CDR2 YNFKEQ. J lost 3 bases, V lost 2 bases, and 12 bases had no gene match. This CDR3 comprises 18 residues. The CDR3 coding sequence is TGTGCCAGCAGCCAATCATTCGGGGGGACTAGCGAGGAAGAGACCCAGTACTTC. It specifies CASSQSFGGTSEEETQYF.

This clone was recorded once. The chain employs TRBV27 and TRBJ2-1, with 8 bases matching TRBD1. This CDR3 contains 14 residues. Germline V gene data show CDR1 as MNHEY and CDR2 as SMNVEV (reference sequence). The V gene end was trimmed by 10 bases and the J gene end by 8 bases; junction bases not matched to a gene: 13. The CDR3 nucleotides are TGTGCCACCGGCCGGGACAGGAGATCCTATGAGCAGTTCTTC. Translated, it gives CATGRDRRSYEQFF.

This chain links TRBV7-9 with TRBJ2-3; 10 bases agree with TRBD2. Germline CDR1 reads SEHNR; CDR2 reads FQNEAQ (reference sequence). Trimming cost V 8 bases and J 4 bases; bases outside gene matches: 9. There are 15 residues in the CDR3. The CDR3 protein is CASPLAGSLADTQYF. The CDR3 nucleotides are TGTGCCAGCCCACTAGCGGGGTCCCTTGCAGATACGCAGTATTTT.

In regard to this clone: This CDR3 is also generated by other DNA sequences in the sample. CDR3 DNA: TGTGCCAGCAGTTCCTTTTACGAGCAGTACTTC. It encodes CASSSFYEQYF. The chain uses TRBV28 and TRBJ2-7; D is uncertain. V was trimmed by 4 bases and J by 4 bases, leaving 5 bases between them. CDR1 MDHEN and CDR2 SYDVKM come from the germline V gene. The CDR3 has 11 residues.

V usage is TRBV9 and J usage is TRBJ2-5; TRBD2 matches 8 bases. The trim removed 1 base at V and 5 bases at J, leaving 7 bases unmatched. Germline loops: CDR1 SGDLS, CDR2 YYNGEE. CDR3 length equals 15 residues. As DNA, the CDR3 is TGTGCCAGCAGCGTAACGGGGACTAGAGGGGAGACCCAGTACTTC. It yields the protein CASSVTGTRGETQYF.

J is TRBJ2-1 and V is TRBV27, with a tentative D call TRBD1 (6 bases). Trimming pared 8 bases from V and 7 bases from J, leaving 9 bases between. CDR3 length equals 11 residues. Germline V gene data show CDR1 as MNHEY and CDR2 as SMNVEV (reference sequence). DNA of the CDR3: TGTGCCAGCCGAGGGGGAAATGAGCAGTTCTTC. Protein sequence: CASRGGNEQFF.

Only a few counts were recorded for this clone. V and J are TRBV5-6 and TRBJ1-2; D is perhaps TRBD1 (6 bases). The germline CDR1 and CDR2 sequences are SGHDT and YYEEEE. V lost 2 bases to trimming and J lost 9 bases, with 8 bases between them. CDR3 length: 11 amino acids. The CDR3 DNA follows: TGTGCCAGCAGCTTAACAGGGAGCTACACCTTC. The encoded protein is CASSLTGSYTF.